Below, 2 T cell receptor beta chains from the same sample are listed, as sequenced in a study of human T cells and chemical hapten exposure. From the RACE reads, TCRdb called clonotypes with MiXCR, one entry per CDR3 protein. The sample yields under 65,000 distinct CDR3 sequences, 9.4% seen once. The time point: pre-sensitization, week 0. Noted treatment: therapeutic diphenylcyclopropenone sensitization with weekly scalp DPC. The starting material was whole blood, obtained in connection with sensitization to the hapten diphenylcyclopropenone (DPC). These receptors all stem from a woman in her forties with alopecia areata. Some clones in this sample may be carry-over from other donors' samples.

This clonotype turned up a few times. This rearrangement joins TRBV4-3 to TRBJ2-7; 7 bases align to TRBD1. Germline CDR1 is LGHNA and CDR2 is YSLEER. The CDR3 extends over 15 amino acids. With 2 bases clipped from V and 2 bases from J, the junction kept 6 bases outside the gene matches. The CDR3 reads CASSQTYRGTYEQYF. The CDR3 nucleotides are TGCGCCAGCAGCCAAACCTACAGGGGCACCTACGAGCAGTACTTC.

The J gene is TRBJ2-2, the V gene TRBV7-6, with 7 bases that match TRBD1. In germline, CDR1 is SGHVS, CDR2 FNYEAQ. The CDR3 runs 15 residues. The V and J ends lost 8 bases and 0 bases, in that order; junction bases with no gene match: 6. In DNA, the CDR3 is TGTGCCAGCCGGGTGACAGGGTCGAACACCGGGGAGCTGTTTTTT. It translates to CASRVTGSNTGELFF.